The present TCR beta chain was sequenced within a study of vaccination and CD4 T cells after COVID-19. CDR1 is SEHNR and CDR2 is FQNEAQ in the germline V gene (reference sequence). The CDR3 runs 15 residues. Trimming took off 8 bases at V and 0 bases at J, with 15 bases between the two ends. Regarding this clonotype: Its specificity is unknown.

Regarding treatment: approximately nine-day PBMC culture with coronavirus spike peptide pools or control peptides (ViraFEST assay). Spanning March to December 2020, the positive PCR dates came before US Alpha, Beta and Delta variants. Oncomine TCR Beta short-read sequencing was applied to DNA from cultured CD4+ T cells. TCRdb called the PCR reads again in MiXCR, with one record for every CDR3 protein. Among about 15,000 distinct CDR3 sequences listed, about 43% were seen once. The gene calls are TRBV7-9 and TRBJ2-3; possibly TRBD1 for D (6 bases). This clonotype originated in a human donor who had recovered from COVID-19. Here the sequenced sample was CD4+ T cells from blood, cultured in vitro, taken before SARS-CoV-2 vaccination. CDR3 in DNA: TGTGCCAGCGCAGGTGGGGGCTTCAGCACAGATACGCAGTATTTT. This translates into CASAGGGFSTDTQYF.